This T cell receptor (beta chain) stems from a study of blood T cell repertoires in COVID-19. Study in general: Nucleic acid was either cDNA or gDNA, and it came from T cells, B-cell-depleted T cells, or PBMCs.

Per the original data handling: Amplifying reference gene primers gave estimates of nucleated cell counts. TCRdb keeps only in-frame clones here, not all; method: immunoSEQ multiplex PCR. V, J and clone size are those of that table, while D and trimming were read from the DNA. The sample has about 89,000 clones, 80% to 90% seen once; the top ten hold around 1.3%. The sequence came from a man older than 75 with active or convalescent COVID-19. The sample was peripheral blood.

The CDR3 region has the DNA TGTGCCATCAACGACAGGGGAGATCAGCCCCAGCATTTT. Protein product: CAINDRGDQPQHF. This chain connects TRBV24-1 to TRBJ1-5; TRBD1 matches 8 bases. The ends lost 11 bases at V and 5 bases at J; junction bases unmatched: 7. CDR3 size: 13 residues. Germline V gene data show CDR1 as KGHDR and CDR2 as SFDVKD.